Listed below are T cell receptor beta chains from one sample, sequenced in a study of shared clonotypes between healthy human individuals. Sequenced by immunoSEQ multiplex PCR; TCRdb stores in-frame clones only, minus some. The sample comprises 2 million to 2.5 million clones, roughly 93% of which are singletons, and approximately 0.37% rests with the top ten. The source material was naive CD4+ T cells from PBMCs. These receptors were obtained from a young man in good health. Some clones in this sample may be carry-over from other donors' samples. Both conserved end residues are part of each CDR3. D genes are given only for firm matches. The listing skips clone size in some rows; elsewhere it reads once, few, many or a size class.

cdr3_nt cdr3_aa clone_size j_call v_call d_call
TGTGCCAGCAGTTTACGAAGCGGGAGCCCCAATGAGCAGTTCTTC CASSLRSGSPNEQFF . TRBJ2-1 TRBV28 TRBD2
TGTGCCAGCAGTTCCCCCCCGGGGGCGGGGCTCTATGAGCAGTTCTTC CASSSPPGAGLYEQFF . TRBJ2-1 TRBV28 .
TGTGCCAGCAGTCTCTCAGCACGCGAGCAGTACTTC CASSLSAREQYF . TRBJ2-7 TRBV28 .
TGTGCCAGCAGCTTCCCCACCGAGACAGGGGGGGGCTATGGCTACACCTTC CASSFPTETGGGYGYTF . TRBJ1-2 TRBV9 TRBD1
TGTGCCAGCAGGGCTCGGGACACTTCTAGCACAGATACGCAGTATTTT CASRARDTSSTDTQYF . TRBJ2-3 TRBV5-4 .
TGTGCCAGCAGTTCGGGACAGGGTGACACAGATACGCAGTATTTT CASSSGQGDTDTQYF . TRBJ2-3 TRBV6-1 TRBD1
TGTGCCAGCAGTGGGACAGGGGGCACAGATACGCAGTATTTT CASSGTGGTDTQYF . TRBJ2-3 TRBV6-4 TRBD1
TGTGCCAGCAGCCTCGGGACTAGCGGAAACAATGAGCAGTTCTTC CASSLGTSGNNEQFF . TRBJ2-1 TRBV6-5 TRBD2
TGTGCCAGTAGCAGTGGACTAGCGGGTTATACCTCTGGGGCCAACGTCCTGACTTTC CASSSGLAGYTSGANVLTF . TRBJ2-6 TRBV19 TRBD2
TGTGCCAGCAGTAAACCAGGGACTAGCGGGAGTACGCAGTATTTT CASSKPGTSGSTQYF . TRBJ2-3 TRBV6-5 TRBD2
TGTGCCAGCAGTTACATCCGGGGTCGCGAGCAGTACTTC CASSYIRGREQYF . TRBJ2-7 TRBV6-5 .
TGTGCCAGCAAAGCCAGCGACAATGAGCAGTTCTTC CASKASDNEQFF . TRBJ2-1 TRBV5-4 .
TGTGCCAGCCGCCTGGACAGCTCTAATGAAAAACTGTTTTTT CASRLDSSNEKLFF . TRBJ1-4 TRBV7-9 .
TGTGCCAGCAGCTTGGTCCCGAGCTCCTACGAGCAGTACTTC CASSLVPSSYEQYF . TRBJ2-7 TRBV5-6 .
TGCGCCAGCAGCCGGCGAGGACAGCTCTATGGCTACACCTTC CASSRRGQLYGYTF once TRBJ1-2 TRBV4-1 .
TGTGCCAGCAGCGCGACCCGAAGCAGAGGCGAGCAGTACTTC CASSATRSRGEQYF . TRBJ2-7 TRBV5-8 .
TGTGCCAGCAGGGGGACGAACACCGGGGAGCTGTTTTTT CASRGTNTGELFF . TRBJ2-2 TRBV2 .
TGTGCCAGCAGCTCCTCTCCCTCTGGGGCCAACGTCCTGACTTTC CASSSSPSGANVLTF . TRBJ2-6 TRBV7-9 .